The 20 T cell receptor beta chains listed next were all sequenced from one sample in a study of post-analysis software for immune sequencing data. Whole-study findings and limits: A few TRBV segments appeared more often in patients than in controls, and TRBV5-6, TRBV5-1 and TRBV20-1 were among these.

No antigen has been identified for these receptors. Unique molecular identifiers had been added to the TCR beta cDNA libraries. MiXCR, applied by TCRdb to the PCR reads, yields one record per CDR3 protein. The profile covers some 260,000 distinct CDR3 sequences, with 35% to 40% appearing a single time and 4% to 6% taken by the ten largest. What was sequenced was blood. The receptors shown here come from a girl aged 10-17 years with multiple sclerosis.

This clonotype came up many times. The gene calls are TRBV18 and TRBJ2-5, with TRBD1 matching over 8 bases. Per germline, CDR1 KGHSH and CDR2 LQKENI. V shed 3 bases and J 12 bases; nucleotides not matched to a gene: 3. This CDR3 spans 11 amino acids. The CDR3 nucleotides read TGTGCCAGCTCACCCGGGACAGGCGAGTACTTC. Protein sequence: CASSPGTGEYF.

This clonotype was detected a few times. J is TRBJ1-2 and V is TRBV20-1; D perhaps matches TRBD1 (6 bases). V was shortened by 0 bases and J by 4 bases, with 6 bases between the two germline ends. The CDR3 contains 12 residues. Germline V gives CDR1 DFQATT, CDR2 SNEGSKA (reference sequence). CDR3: CSARDRGYGYTF. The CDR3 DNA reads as TGCAGTGCTAGAGACAGGGGCTATGGCTACACCTTC.

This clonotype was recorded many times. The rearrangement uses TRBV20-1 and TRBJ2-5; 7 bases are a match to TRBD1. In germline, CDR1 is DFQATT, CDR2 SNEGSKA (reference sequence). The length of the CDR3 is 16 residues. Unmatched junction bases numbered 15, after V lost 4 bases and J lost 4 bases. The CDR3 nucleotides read TGCAGTGCTAACATCCGGACAGGCCTCAGGGGAGAGACCCAGTACTTC. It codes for CSANIRTGLRGETQYF.

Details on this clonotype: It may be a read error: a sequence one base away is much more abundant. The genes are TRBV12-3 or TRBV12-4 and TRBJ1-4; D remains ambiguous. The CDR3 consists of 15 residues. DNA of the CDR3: TGTGCCAGCAGTTTACGGGAACGAGGGAGTGAAAAACGGTTTTTT. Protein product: CASSLRERGSEKRFF.

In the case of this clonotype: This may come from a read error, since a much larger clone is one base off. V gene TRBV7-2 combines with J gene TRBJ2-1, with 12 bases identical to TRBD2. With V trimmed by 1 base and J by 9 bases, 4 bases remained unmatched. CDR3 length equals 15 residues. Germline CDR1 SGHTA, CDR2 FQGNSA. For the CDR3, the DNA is TGTGCCAGCAGCTTAGTGACTAGCGGGAGAGGTGAGCAGTTCTTC. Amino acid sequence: CASSLVTSGRGEQFF.

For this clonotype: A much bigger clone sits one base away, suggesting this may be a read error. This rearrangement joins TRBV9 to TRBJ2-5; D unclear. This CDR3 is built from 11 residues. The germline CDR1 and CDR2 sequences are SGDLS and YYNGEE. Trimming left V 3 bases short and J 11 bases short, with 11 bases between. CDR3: CASSENNEQYF. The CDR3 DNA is TGTGCCAGCAGCGAAAACAATGAGCAGTACTTC.

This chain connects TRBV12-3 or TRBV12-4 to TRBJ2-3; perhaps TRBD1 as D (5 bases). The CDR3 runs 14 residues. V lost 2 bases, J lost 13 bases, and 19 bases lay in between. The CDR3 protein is CASSLQGSADAEYF. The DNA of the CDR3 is TGTGCCAGCAGTTTACAGGGCAGCGCAGATGCGGAGTATTTT.

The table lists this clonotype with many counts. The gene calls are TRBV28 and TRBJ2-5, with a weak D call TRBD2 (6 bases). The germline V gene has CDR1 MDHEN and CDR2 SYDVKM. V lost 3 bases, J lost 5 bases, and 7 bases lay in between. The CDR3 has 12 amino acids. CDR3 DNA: TGTGCCAGCAGTTTGCTAGCGGAGACCCAGTACTTC. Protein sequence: CASSLLAETQYF.

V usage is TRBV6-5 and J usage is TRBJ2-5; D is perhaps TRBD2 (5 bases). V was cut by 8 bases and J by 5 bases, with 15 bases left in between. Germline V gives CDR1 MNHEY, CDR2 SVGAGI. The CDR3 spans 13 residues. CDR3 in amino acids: CASRSAGWETQYF. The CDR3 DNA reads TGTGCCAGCCGCTCTGCGGGCTGGGAGACCCAGTACTTC.

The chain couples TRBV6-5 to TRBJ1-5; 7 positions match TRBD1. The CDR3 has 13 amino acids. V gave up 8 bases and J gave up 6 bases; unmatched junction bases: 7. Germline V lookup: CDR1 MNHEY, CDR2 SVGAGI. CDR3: CASGGTALQPQHF. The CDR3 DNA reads TGTGCCAGCGGGGGGACAGCGCTTCAGCCCCAGCATTTT.

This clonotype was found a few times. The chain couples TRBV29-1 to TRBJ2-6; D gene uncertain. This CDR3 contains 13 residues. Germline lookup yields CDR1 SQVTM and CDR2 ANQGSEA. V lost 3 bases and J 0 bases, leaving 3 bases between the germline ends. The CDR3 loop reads CSVEDSGANVLTF. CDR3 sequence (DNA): TGCAGCGTTGAGGACTCTGGGGCCAACGTCCTGACTTTC.

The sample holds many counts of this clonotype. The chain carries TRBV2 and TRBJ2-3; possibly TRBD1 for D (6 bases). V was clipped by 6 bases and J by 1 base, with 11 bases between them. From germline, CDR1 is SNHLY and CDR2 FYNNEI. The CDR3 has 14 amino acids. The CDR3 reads CASRAGARTDTQYF. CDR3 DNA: TGTGCCAGCAGGGCAGGGGCCCGCACAGATACGCAGTATTTT.

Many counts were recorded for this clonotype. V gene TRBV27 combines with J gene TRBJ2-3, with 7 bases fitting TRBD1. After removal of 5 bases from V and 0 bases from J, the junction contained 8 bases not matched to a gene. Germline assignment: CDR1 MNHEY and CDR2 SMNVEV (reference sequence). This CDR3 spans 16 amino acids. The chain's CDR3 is CASSHLPGQSTDTQYF. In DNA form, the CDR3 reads TGTGCCAGCAGTCACCTTCCGGGACAGAGCACAGATACGCAGTATTTT.

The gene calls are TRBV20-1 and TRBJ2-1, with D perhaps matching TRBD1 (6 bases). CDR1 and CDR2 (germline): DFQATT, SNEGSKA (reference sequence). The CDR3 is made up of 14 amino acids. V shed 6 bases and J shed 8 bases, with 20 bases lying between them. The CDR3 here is CSAPNRERKDEQFF. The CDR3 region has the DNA TGCAGTGCCCCGAACAGGGAAAGGAAGGATGAGCAGTTCTTC.

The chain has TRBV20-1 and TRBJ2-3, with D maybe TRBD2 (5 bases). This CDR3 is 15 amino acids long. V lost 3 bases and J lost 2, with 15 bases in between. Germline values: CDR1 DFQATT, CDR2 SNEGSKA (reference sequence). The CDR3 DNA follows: TGCAGTGCTAGCCGCGGCGGGTGGGTCACAGATACGCAGTATTTT. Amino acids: CSASRGGWVTDTQYF.

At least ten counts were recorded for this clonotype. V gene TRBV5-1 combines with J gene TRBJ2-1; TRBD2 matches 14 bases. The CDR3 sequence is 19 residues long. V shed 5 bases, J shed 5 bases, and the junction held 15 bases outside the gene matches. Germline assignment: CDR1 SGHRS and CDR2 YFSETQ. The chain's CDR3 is CASRGPTSGRAEANNEQFF. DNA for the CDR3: TGCGCCAGCAGGGGCCCGACTAGCGGGAGGGCCGAGGCTAACAATGAGCAGTTCTTC. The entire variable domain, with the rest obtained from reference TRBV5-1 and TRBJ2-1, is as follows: KAGVTQTPRYLIKTRGQQVTLSCSPISGHRSVSWYQQTPGQGLQFLFEYFSETQRNKGNFPGRFSGRQFSNSRSEMNVSTLELGDSALYLCASRGPTSGRAEANNEQFFGPGTRLTVL.

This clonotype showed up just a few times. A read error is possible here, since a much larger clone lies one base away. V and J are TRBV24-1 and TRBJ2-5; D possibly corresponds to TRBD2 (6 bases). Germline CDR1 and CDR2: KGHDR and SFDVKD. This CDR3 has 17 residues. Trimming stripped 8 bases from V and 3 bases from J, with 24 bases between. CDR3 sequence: CATNAPGGAPEKETQYF. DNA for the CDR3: TGTGCCACCAATGCCCCCGGCGGGGCCCCCGAGAAAGAGACCCAGTACTTC.

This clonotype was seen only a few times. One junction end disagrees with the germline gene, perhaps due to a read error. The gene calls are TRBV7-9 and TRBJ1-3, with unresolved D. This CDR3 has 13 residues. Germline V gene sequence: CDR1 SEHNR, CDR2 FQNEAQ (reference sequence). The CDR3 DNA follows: TGTACCAGCAGCCAGGCCGGGGGAAACACCATATATTTT. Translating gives CTSSQAGGNTIYF.

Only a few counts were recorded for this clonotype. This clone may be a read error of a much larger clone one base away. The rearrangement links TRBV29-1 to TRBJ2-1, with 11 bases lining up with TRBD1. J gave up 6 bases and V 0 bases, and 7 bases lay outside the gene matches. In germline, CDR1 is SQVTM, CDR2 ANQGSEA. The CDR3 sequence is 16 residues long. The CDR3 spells CSVEEQDRGQRNEQFF. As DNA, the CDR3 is TGCAGCGTTGAAGAACAGGACAGGGGGCAACGCAATGAGCAGTTCTTC.

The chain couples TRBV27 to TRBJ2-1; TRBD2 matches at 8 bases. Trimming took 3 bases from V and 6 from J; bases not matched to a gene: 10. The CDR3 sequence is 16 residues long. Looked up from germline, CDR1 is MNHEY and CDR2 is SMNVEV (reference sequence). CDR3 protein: CASSFTGLVYSNEQFF. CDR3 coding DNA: TGTGCCAGCAGTTTTACGGGACTAGTATATAGCAATGAGCAGTTCTTC.